These T cell receptor beta chains were read from a single sample in a study of memory CD4+ T cells and cytomegalovirus serostatus. Here immunoSEQ multiplex PCR was the method, and the copy in TCRdb shows in-frame clones only, minus some. The table includes under 55,000 clones, around 83% detected once. The sample consisted of memory CD4+ T cells from blood. The source is an adult in good health and CMV-seropositive. CDR3s include the opening cysteine and the closing phenylalanine or tryptophan. A D gene is named only where the DNA matches it firmly. The size entry is marked missing in some rows and otherwise reads once, few, many or a size class.

length	size	D	V	J	CDR3	DNA
16	.	.	TRBV7-2	TRBJ2-3	CASTPMSGATADTQYF	TGTGCCAGCACCCCAATGTCGGGAGCCACAGCGGATACGCAGTATTTT
15	few	TRBD2	TRBV7-2	TRBJ2-7	CASSPLAGGSIEQYF	TGTGCCAGCAGCCCATTAGCGGGGGGATCTATCGAGCAGTACTTC
15	.	TRBD1	TRBV5-1	TRBJ1-6	CASSIGQDNNSPLHF	TGCGCCAGCAGCATCGGACAGGACAACAATTCACCCCTCCACTTT
16	.	TRBD2	TRBV27	TRBJ2-1	CASSLLFSGRSNEQFF	TGTGCCAGCAGTTTATTATTTAGCGGGAGGTCGAATGAGCAGTTCTTC
16	.	TRBD2	TRBV19	TRBJ2-1	CASSILKAGGYNEQFF	TGTGCCAGTAGTATTCTTAAAGCGGGGGGATACAATGAGCAGTTCTTC
17	once	TRBD2	TRBV7-9	TRBJ2-1	CASSLYVGSGRLHEQFF	TGTGCCAGCAGCTTATATGTGGGGAGCGGGAGATTGCATGAGCAGTTCTTC
15	.	TRBD2	TRBV7-9	TRBJ2-1	CASSPTSAQSNEQFF	TGTGCCAGCAGCCCAACTAGCGCCCAGTCCAATGAGCAGTTCTTC
18	.	.	TRBV9	TRBJ1-6	CASGGELGGVGRDSPLHF	TGTGCCAGCGGCGGAGAATTGGGTGGGGTTGGACGTGATTCACCCCTCCACTTT
17	.	TRBD2	TRBV9	TRBJ2-7	CASSVASTSGGTYEQYF	TGTGCCAGCAGCGTAGCTTCTACTAGCGGGGGGACGTACGAGCAGTACTTC
15	few	TRBD2	TRBV5-1	TRBJ2-7	CASSGTWTSSYEQYF	TGCGCCAGCAGCGGGACCTGGACTAGCTCCTACGAGCAGTACTTC